The rows below give T cell receptor beta chains drawn from one sample of a study of sequential checkpoint blockade in melanoma. The data were produced by immunoSEQ multiplex PCR, yet TCRdb's version contains in-frame clones alone and is incomplete. This sample yields 6,500 to 8,000 clones, of which about 28% are seen a single time; 23% belongs to the top ten. Sample: tumor tissue (inferred from file names), taken from a patient given nivolumab and ipilimumab in sequence. These receptors were collected from a human donor with melanoma. Each CDR3 is given without its conserved first and last residue.

j_call v_call cdr3_aa
TRBJ1-1 TRBV6-8 ASSMTGAEAF
TRBJ1-1 TRBV9 ASSVIQGATEAF
TRBJ2-2 TRBV6-1 ASSEAAGSGRPTGELF
TRBJ2-1 TRBV5-1 ASSTGTSTYNEQF
TRBJ2-3 TRBV19 ASSPRTDTQY
TRBJ1-5 TRBV9 ASSVSDLTGQPQH
TRBJ2-7 TRBV7-5 ASSQNLIKTYEQY
TRBJ1-2 TRBV11-3 ASSQQAGTGMYGYT
TRBJ1-5 TRBV5-1 ASSLAGDVGQPQH
TRBJ2-5 TRBV18 ASSLIRDQETQY
TRBJ2-7 TRBV11-3 ASSPLAGVNEQY
TRBJ1-1 TRBV6-8 ASSYSGGYTEAF
TRBJ2-3 TRBV29-1 SAASYSGRATDTQY
TRBJ2-3 TRBV28 ASRPRDNLIETQY
TRBJ1-1 TRBV7-1 ASSPQRDTEAF
TRBJ2-1 TRBV11-3 ASSLNPSGDNEQF
TRBJ2-7 TRBV30 AWSAPGGSHYEQY
TRBJ2-3 TRBV11-3 ASREQGLIDTQY
TRBJ1-1 TRBV6-8 ASSYAQGAEAF
TRBJ2-7 TRBV6-8 ASSYSSVVDRAVGYEQY
TRBJ1-2 TRBV6-8 ASSFDGGRILGYGYT
TRBJ2-1 TRBV11-3 ASSPSGSRGNEQF
TRBJ2-7 TRBV11-3 ASSLGLDFQRSYEQY
TRBJ2-3 TRBV18 ASSPPSTDTQY
TRBJ2-3 TRBV19 ASSVGQGAITDTQY
TRBJ2-1 TRBV6-8 ASRGQGGNEQF
TRBJ2-1 TRBV4-1 ASSQVVTGVRSYNEQF
TRBJ2-2 TRBV5-1 ASSFGLAGTGELF
TRBJ1-2 TRBV11-3 ASSLGPGGQSGYT
TRBJ2-7 TRBV6-8 ASRTSGSLEQY
TRBJ1-5 TRBV6-8 ASSYLQGDQPQH
TRBJ2-2 TRBV11-3 ASSQQGANTGELF
TRBJ2-7 TRBV5-1 ASSWDGTSGRNEQY
TRBJ2-3 TRBV10-2 ASSELGGGPIDTQY
TRBJ2-7 TRBV28 ASRSGTVNYEQY
TRBJ1-5 TRBV6-8 ASSDTGTASYQPQH
TRBJ2-3 TRBV6-8 ASRTLGTDTQY
TRBJ2-1 TRBV5-1 ATSPRVSYNEQF
TRBJ1-2 TRBV11-1 ASSLGVGYSRTYGYT
TRBJ2-7 TRBV11-3 ASSLVQGGSYEQY
TRBJ1-1 TRBV5-1 ASSPTTDNTEAF
TRBJ2-3 TRBV7-4 ASSFWGADTQY
TRBJ2-3 TRBV9 ASSVGGGEGTQY
TRBJ2-6 TRBV6-8 ASSYLTVPVLT
TRBJ2-6 TRBV10-2 ASSVSGAGANVLT
TRBJ2-1 TRBV19 ASSPSYNEQF
TRBJ2-1 TRBV18 ASSPPGLAGVSEQF
TRBJ1-2 TRBV29-1 SVEVGRSYGYT
TRBJ1-4 TRBV5-1 ASSIQGQANEKLF